The 24 T cell receptor beta chains in this list originate from one sample, sequenced in a study of glioma-infiltrating T cells after dendritic cell vaccination. Sequencing used immunoSEQ multiplex PCR; TCRdb keeps in-frame clones, though not all of them. The sample has roughly 100,000 clones, roughly 81% seen once; the top ten hold roughly 12%. This specimen was blood, taken before dendritic cell vaccination. The receptors stem from a human donor with glioblastoma.

The rearrangement joins TRBV27 to TRBJ1-4; 8 bases fit TRBD1. Germline V gives CDR1 MNHEY, CDR2 SMNVEV (reference sequence). The CDR3 loop spans 15 amino acids. V lost 5 bases and J lost 6; bases outside the gene matches: 8. CDR3 sequence reads: CASSTSRGLDEKLFF. CDR3 DNA sequence: TGTGCCAGCAGTACCTCCAGGGGGCTTGATGAAAAACTGTTTTTT.

The chain carries TRBV4-3 and TRBJ1-1, with TRBD1 matching 7 bases. Germline CDR1 LGHNA, CDR2 YSLEER. V dropped 3 bases and J dropped 8; count of bases not matched to a gene: 6. This CDR3 region has 13 residues. The CDR3 protein is CASSQDPTGEAFF. CDR3 in DNA: TGCGCCAGCAGCCAGGATCCGACAGGGGAAGCTTTCTTT.

The chain combines TRBV27 with TRBJ1-2, with D hard to call. The CDR3 contains 14 residues. Germline V gene lookup returns CDR1 MNHEY and CDR2 SMNVEV (reference sequence). With 3 bases removed from V and 2 bases from J, the gap between germline ends came to 10 bases. The CDR3 protein is CASSFSGSNYGYTF. CDR3 nucleotide sequence: TGTGCCAGCAGTTTTTCGGGTTCGAACTATGGCTACACCTTC.

The V and J genes are TRBV10-3 and TRBJ2-3, with D perhaps matching TRBD1 (5 bases). With 8 bases removed from V and 1 base from J, the gap between germline ends came to 10 bases. This CDR3 contains 13 residues. The germline V gene has CDR1 ENHRY and CDR2 SYGVKD. The CDR3: CAIQLRGTDTQYF. DNA for the CDR3: TGTGCCATCCAACTCAGGGGCACAGATACGCAGTATTTT.

This chain links TRBV7-2 with TRBJ2-7, with 10 bases identical to TRBD2. There are 14 residues in the CDR3. The ends lost 4 bases at V and 3 bases at J; junction bases unmatched: 3. Germline V gene data show CDR1 as SGHTA and CDR2 as FQGNSA. The CDR3 DNA sequence: TGTGCCAGCAGCTCCAAGCGGGGGGGCTACGAGCAGTACTTC. Amino acid sequence: CASSSKRGGYEQYF. Full variable domain (rest looked up from reference TRBV7-2 and TRBJ2-7): GAGVSQSPSNKVTEKGKDVELRCDPISGHTALYWYRQSLGQGLEFLIYFQGNSAPDKSGLPSDRFSAERTGGSVSTLTIQRTQQEDSAVYLCASSSKRGGYEQYFGPGTRLTVT.

This clone was found a few times. The chain links TRBV7-9 to TRBJ2-7; no clear D. V was cut by 2 bases and J by 4 bases, with 3 bases left in between. The germline CDR1 and CDR2 sequences are SEHNR and FQNEAQ (reference sequence). The CDR3 is 11 residues long. The CDR3 DNA is TGTGCCAGCAGCTTACGGTACGAGCAGTACTTC. This sequence encodes CASSLRYEQYF.

The J gene is TRBJ2-5, the V gene TRBV6-5; a weak D match, TRBD2 (5 bases). V was trimmed by 4 bases and J by 7 bases, leaving 13 bases between them. There are 13 residues in the CDR3. Germline loops: CDR1 MNHEY, CDR2 SVGAGI. CDR3 protein: CASSFKQRGTQYF. CDR3 sequence (DNA): TGTGCCAGCAGTTTCAAACAACGGGGGACCCAGTACTTC.

CDR3 bases: TGTGCCATCAGTCGCGGGGGGGCGGCAGATACGCAGTATTTT. Translated: CAISRGGAADTQYF. J is TRBJ2-3 and V is TRBV10-3; 9 bases agree with TRBD2. The germline CDR1 and CDR2 sequences are ENHRY and SYGVKD. With V trimmed by 5 bases and J by 4 bases, 4 bases remained unmatched. The CDR3 extends over 14 amino acids.

This chain links TRBV6-5 with TRBJ1-5; D is undetermined. The length of the CDR3 is 15 residues. CDR1 and CDR2 (germline): MNHEY, SVGAGI. V was shortened by 2 bases and J by 0 bases, with 8 bases between the two germline ends. The CDR3 nucleotides read TGTGCCAGCAGTTACAGGAGAGATAGCAATCAGCCCCAGCATTTT. Translated: CASSYRRDSNQPQHF.

V is TRBV6-5 and J is TRBJ1-5; 7 bases fit TRBD1. The V segment lost 6 bases and the J segment 3 bases; nucleotides outside the gene matches: 8. Germline assignment: CDR1 MNHEY and CDR2 SVGAGI. The CDR3 runs 15 residues. Here the CDR3 DNA reads TGTGCCAGCAGGGGCGGGACAGAAGACAATCAGCCCCAGCATTTT. This encodes CASRGGTEDNQPQHF.

This clone was recorded only once. The genes are TRBV11-2 and TRBJ2-7; D could derive from TRBD1 or TRBD2 (6 bases each). The CDR3 length is 14 residues. Trimming took 5 bases from V and 0 from J, leaving 11 bases between them. Germline V gives CDR1 SGHAT, CDR2 FQNNGV. CDR3 sequence reads: CASSLGGLSYEQYF. In DNA form, the CDR3 reads TGTGCCAGCAGCCTAGGGGGGCTCTCCTACGAGCAGTACTTC.

This clone is a singleton in its sample. J is TRBJ2-7 and V is TRBV13, with TRBD2 as a possible D gene (5 bases). The CDR3 sequence is 15 residues long. Germline V gives CDR1 PRHDT, CDR2 FYEKMQ (reference sequence). V lost 3 bases and J lost 0, with 12 bases in between. The CDR3 region has the DNA TGTGCCAGCAGCTTCCGAGGGCTGGGCTCCTACGAGCAGTACTTC. As protein: CASSFRGLGSYEQYF.

The chain uses TRBV6-5 and TRBJ1-2, with D hard to call. V lost 4 bases and J 0 bases, leaving 6 bases between the germline ends. The V gene's germline CDR1 is MNHEY and CDR2 SVGAGI. The length of the CDR3 is 13 residues. The CDR3: CASSLGANYGYTF. The CDR3 DNA is TGTGCCAGCAGTTTAGGAGCTAACTATGGCTACACCTTC.

V is TRBV2 and J is TRBJ1-5; D gene uncertain. Per the germline V gene, CDR1 is SNHLY and CDR2 is FYNNEI. The germline V and J ends were trimmed by 1 base and 0 bases, with 10 bases remaining between them. The CDR3 length is 16 residues. CDR3 sequence reads: CASSEGRGYSNQPQHF. CDR3 sequence (DNA): TGTGCCAGCAGTGAAGGTCGGGGATATAGCAATCAGCCCCAGCATTTT.

This chain connects TRBV7-2 to TRBJ2-1, with 10 nucleotides matching TRBD2. Losses at the gene ends were 5 bases for V and 8 bases for J; bases not matched to a gene: 12. Germline V lookup: CDR1 SGHTA, CDR2 FQGNSA. The CDR3 length is 16 residues. This CDR3 is CASSTGRTSGQHEQFF. The CDR3 DNA reads as TGTGCCAGCAGCACAGGCCGGACTAGCGGACAGCATGAGCAGTTCTTC.

The sample holds one count of this clone. This chain connects TRBV7-9 to TRBJ1-1; D is possibly TRBD1 (5 bases). The CDR3 sequence is 12 residues long. The V and J ends lost 1 base and 6 bases respectively, with 6 bases between them. The germline CDR1 and CDR2 sequences are SEHNR and FQNEAQ (reference sequence). The CDR3 nucleotides are TGTGCCAGCAGCTTAGTGACAGCTGAAGCTTTCTTT. It yields the protein CASSLVTAEAFF.

This clone was detected only a few times. The chain has TRBV10-3 and TRBJ1-2; no firm D call. CDR3 length: 10 residues. The V gene's germline CDR1 is ENHRY and CDR2 SYGVKD. Trimming shortened V by 10 bases and J by 4 bases, and 7 bases separated the two germline ends. In DNA form, the CDR3 reads TGTGCCACCCGGTCCTATGGCTACACCTTC. Translating it yields CATRSYGYTF.

The chain combines TRBV10-1 with TRBJ2-5, with 10 bases fitting TRBD2. The J call may be mistaken, given a closer DNA end match to TRBJ2-7. Per germline, CDR1 WNHNN and CDR2 SYGVQD (reference sequence). The CDR3 sequence is 13 residues long. CDR3 loop: CASGPSGGYEQYF. CDR3 bases: TGCGCCAGCGGACCTAGCGGGGGTTACGAGCAGTACTTC.

This clone was observed a single time. This chain uses TRBV5-5 with TRBJ1-6, with 8 bases lining up with TRBD1. The V gene's germline CDR1 is SGHKS and CDR2 YYEKEE (reference sequence). The CDR3 has 17 residues. Trimming took 0 bases from V and 6 from J; bases not matched to a gene: 8. The CDR3 is CASSLGGQGVVNSPLHF. The CDR3 nucleotides read TGTGCCAGCAGCTTGGGAGGACAGGGTGTGGTTAATTCACCCCTCCACTTT.

A note on this clone: Different DNA sequences within this sample yield the same CDR3. This rearrangement joins TRBV6-5 to TRBJ2-6, with a weak D call TRBD2 (6 bases). CDR1 and CDR2 (germline): MNHEY, SVGAGI. Trimming pared 2 bases from V and 1 base from J, leaving 6 bases between. The CDR3 spans 15 residues. The DNA of the CDR3 is TGTGCCAGCAGTTACAGCGGGTCTGGGGCCAACGTCCTGACTTTC. This gives the protein CASSYSGSGANVLTF.

The V call is TRBV4-1, the J call TRBJ2-3; 7 bases agree with TRBD2. CDR1 MGHRA and CDR2 YSYEKL come from the germline V gene. V trimming: 0 bases; J trimming: 4 bases; junction bases outside the gene matches: 4. This CDR3 region has 15 residues. CDR3 region: CASSQEEGGADTQYF. CDR3 nucleotides: TGCGCCAGCAGCCAAGAGGAGGGAGGGGCAGATACGCAGTATTTT.

The J gene is TRBJ1-2, the V gene TRBV4-1; D may be TRBD1 (6 bases). CDR3 size: 18 residues. Trimming left V 3 bases short and J 2 bases short, with 22 bases between. Germline values: CDR1 MGHRA, CDR2 YSYEKL. The CDR3 region has the DNA TGCGCCAGCAGCCAGACGAGGGCAGGGGACGGTGGAAACTATGGCTACACCTTC. The encoded protein is CASSQTRAGDGGNYGYTF.

The chain joins TRBV11-3 to TRBJ1-1; D may be TRBD1 (5 bases). The CDR3 spans 15 residues. Germline CDR1 is SGHNT and CDR2 is YENEEA. With 5 bases removed from V and 3 bases from J, the gap between germline ends came to 16 bases. The CDR3 reads CASSLQQVRHTEAFF. The CDR3 DNA reads TGTGCCAGCAGCCTACAACAGGTGAGGCACACTGAAGCTTTCTTT. Complete variable domain (other parts from reference TRBV11-3 and TRBJ1-1): EAGVVQSPRYKIIEKKQPVAFWCNPISGHNTLYWYLQNLGQGPELLIRYENEEAVDDSQLPKDRFSAERLKGVDSTLKIQPAELGDSAVYLCASSLQQVRHTEAFFGQGTRLTVV.

The chain carries TRBV30 and TRBJ2-2; D possibly corresponds to TRBD2 (5 bases). Germline CDR1 GTSNPN, CDR2 SVGIG (reference sequence). This CDR3 region has 15 residues. V shed 4 bases and J shed 1 base, with 13 bases lying between them. The CDR3 protein is CAWKGGNENTGELFF. The CDR3 nucleotides are TGTGCCTGGAAAGGAGGTAATGAGAACACCGGGGAGCTGTTTTTT. Full variable domain (missing parts from reference TRBV30 and TRBJ2-2): SQTIHQWPATLVQPVGSPLSLECTVEGTSNPNLYWYRQAAGRGLQLLFYSVGIGQISSEVPQNLSASRPQDRQFILSSKKLLLSDSGFYLCAWKGGNENTGELFFGEGSRLTVL.